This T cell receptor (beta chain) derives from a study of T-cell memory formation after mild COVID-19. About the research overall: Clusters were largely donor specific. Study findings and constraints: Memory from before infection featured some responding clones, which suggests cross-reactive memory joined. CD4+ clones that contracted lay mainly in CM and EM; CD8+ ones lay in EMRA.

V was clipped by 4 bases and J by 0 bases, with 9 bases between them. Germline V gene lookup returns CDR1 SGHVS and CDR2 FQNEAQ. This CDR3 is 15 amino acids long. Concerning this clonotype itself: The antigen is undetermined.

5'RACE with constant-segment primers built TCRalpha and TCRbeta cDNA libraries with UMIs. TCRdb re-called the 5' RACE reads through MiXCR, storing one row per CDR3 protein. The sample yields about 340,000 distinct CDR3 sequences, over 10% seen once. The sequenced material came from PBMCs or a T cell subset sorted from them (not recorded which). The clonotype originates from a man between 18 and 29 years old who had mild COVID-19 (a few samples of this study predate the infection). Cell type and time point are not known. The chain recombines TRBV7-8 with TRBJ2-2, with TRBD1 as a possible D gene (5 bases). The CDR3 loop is CASSSPQANTGELFF. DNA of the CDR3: TGTGCCAGCAGCTCGCCACAGGCGAACACCGGGGAGCTGTTTTTT.